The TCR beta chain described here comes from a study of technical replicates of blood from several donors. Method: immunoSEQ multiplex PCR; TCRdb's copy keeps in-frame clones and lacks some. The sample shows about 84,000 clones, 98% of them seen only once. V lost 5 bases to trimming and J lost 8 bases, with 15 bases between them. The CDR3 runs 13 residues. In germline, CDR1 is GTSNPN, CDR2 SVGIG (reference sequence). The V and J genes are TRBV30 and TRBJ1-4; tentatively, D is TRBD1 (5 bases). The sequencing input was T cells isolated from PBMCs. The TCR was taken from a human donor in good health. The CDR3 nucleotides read TGTGCCTGGTCCGTGAGCCAGGGAGAAAAACTGTTTTTT. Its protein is CAWSVSQGEKLFF.